Below, 7 T cell receptor beta chains from the same sample are listed, as sequenced in a study of T cell repertoires in cytomegalovirus infection (dated by TCRdb to between 2017 and 2020). For these TCRs, the target antigens are not known. TCRdb names Illumina HiSeq 1500 as the instrument used. The raw public data were reprocessed by TCRdb itself: fastp quality trimming at Q25, MiXCR clonotype calling, in-frame beta chains only. Rows are combined by CDR3 protein, so each entry shows the most common genes and DNA. A total of hundreds of thousands of distinct CDR3 sequences appear in this sample, approximately 40% of them only once. Around 45% of the sample comes from the top ten. Taken with the paper, the label for treatment or condition translates to: in vitro stimulation with specific CMV peptide epitopes to enrich CMV-specific T cells. The sequencing here drew on cultured PBMCs, taken from culture after CMV antigen stimulation. These receptors were obtained from a human donor in good health (CMV status not recorded). Some clones in this sample may be carry-over from other donors' samples.

The rearrangement joins TRBV27 to TRBJ2-7; TRBD1 is a possible D gene (6 bases). Germline V gene sequence: CDR1 MNHEY, CDR2 SMNVEV (reference sequence). With 4 bases removed from V and 4 bases from J, the gap between germline ends came to 17 bases. The CDR3 is 15 amino acids. The CDR3 DNA sequence: TGTGCCAGCAGTTGGTCAGGGAAAGGGGGTTACGAGCAGTACTTC. Encoded protein: CASSWSGKGGYEQYF.

The rearrangement uses TRBV12-3 or TRBV12-4 and TRBJ2-6; TRBD2 is a possible D gene (5 bases). The V end lost 4 bases, the J end lost 1 base, and 11 bases lay between the germline ends. The CDR3 is 16 amino acids. For the CDR3, the DNA is TGTGCCAGCAGTTCCGGGATCTTATCTGGGGCCAACGTCCTGACTTTC. Its translation is CASSSGILSGANVLTF.

The rearrangement joins TRBV7-2 to TRBJ2-3; D call uncertain. V was shortened by 3 bases and J by 1 base, with 5 bases between the two germline ends. The CDR3 is 13 amino acids. Per germline, CDR1 SGHTA and CDR2 FQGNSA. The CDR3 sequence: CASSFGRTDTQYF. CDR3 nucleotide sequence: TGTGCCAGCAGCTTCGGCCGCACAGATACGCAGTATTTT.

In this sample, this clonotype turned up a few times. The gene calls are TRBV10-3 and TRBJ1-1; no reliable D call. Trimming removed 6 bases at V and 1 base at J, with 9 bases between. Germline V CDR1 and CDR2: ENHRY, SYGVKD. The CDR3 has 13 residues. CDR3 residues: CAISGRQNTEAFF. In DNA, the CDR3 is TGTGCCATCAGCGGAAGGCAGAACACTGAAGCTTTCTTT.

This chain links TRBV4-1 with TRBJ1-4; no reliable D call. Germline assignment: CDR1 MGHRA and CDR2 YSYEKL. Trimming removed 6 bases from V and 3 bases from J, with 11 bases in between. This CDR3 spans 14 amino acids. This chain's CDR3 is CASRKGGPNEKLFF. In DNA, the CDR3 is TGCGCCAGCAGGAAGGGAGGTCCTAATGAAAAACTGTTTTTT.

This clonotype came up a few times. The chain joins TRBV4-1 to TRBJ2-5, with a weak D call TRBD2 (6 bases). V lost 0 bases to trimming and J lost 2 bases, with 13 bases between them. The CDR3 totals 16 residues. Germline CDR1 and CDR2: MGHRA and YSYEKL. CDR3 nucleotides: TGCGCCAGCAGCCAAGATCACGGGGGAGATCAAGAGACCCAGTACTTC. Residues: CASSQDHGGDQETQYF.

The genes are TRBV7-9 and TRBJ1-1; D ambiguous. The CDR3 has 14 residues. With 3 bases removed from V and 6 bases from J, the gap between germline ends came to 14 bases. Germline loops: CDR1 SEHNR, CDR2 FQNEAQ (reference sequence). CDR3 nucleotide sequence: TGTGCCAGCAGCTTTGGGCCGTCCGGCCCTGAAGCTTTCTTT. Its protein product is CASSFGPSGPEAFF.